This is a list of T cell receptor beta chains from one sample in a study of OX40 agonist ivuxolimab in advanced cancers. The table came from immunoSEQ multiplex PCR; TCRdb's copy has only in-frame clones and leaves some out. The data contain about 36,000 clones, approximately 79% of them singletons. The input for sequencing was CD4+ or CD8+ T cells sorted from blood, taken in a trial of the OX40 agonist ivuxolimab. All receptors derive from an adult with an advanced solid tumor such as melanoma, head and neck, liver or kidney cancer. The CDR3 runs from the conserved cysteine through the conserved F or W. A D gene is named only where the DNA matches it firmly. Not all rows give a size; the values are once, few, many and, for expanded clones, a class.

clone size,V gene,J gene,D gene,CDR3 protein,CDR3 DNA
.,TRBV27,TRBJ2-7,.,CASSFDKSYEQYF,TGTGCCAGCAGTTTTGACAAATCCTACGAGCAGTACTTC
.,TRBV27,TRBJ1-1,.,CAGSLRRALNTEAFF,TGTGCCGGCAGTTTGAGGCGGGCCTTGAACACTGAAGCTTTCTTT
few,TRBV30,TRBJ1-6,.,CASPGRDNSPLHF,TGTGCCTCCCCGGGCAGGGACAATTCACCCCTCCACTTT
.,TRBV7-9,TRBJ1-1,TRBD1,CASSIQTGGGNTEAFF,TGTGCCAGCAGCATACAGACAGGGGGAGGGAACACTGAAGCTTTCTTT
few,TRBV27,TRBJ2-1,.,CASSASNEQFF,TGTGCCAGCAGTGCCTCAAATGAGCAGTTCTTC
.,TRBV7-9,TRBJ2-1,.,CASSSPDQYNEQFF,TGTGCCAGCAGCTCACCGGACCAGTACAATGAGCAGTTCTTC
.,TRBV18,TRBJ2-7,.,CASSIYPTRNYEQYF,TGTGCCAGCTCAATATACCCCACGAGAAACTACGAGCAGTACTTC
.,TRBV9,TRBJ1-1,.,CASIPPRGPPEAFF,TGTGCCAGCATCCCGCCAAGGGGTCCCCCTGAAGCTTTCTTT
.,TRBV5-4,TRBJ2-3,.,CASSLGVSPTDTQYF,TGTGCCAGCAGCTTGGGAGTTTCCCCCACAGATACGCAGTATTTT
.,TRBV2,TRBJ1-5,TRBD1,CASSSLTGSNQPQHF,TGTGCCAGCAGTTCCTTGACAGGGAGCAATCAGCCCCAGCATTTT
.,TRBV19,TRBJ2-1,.,CASRVDERERYYNEQFF,TGTGCCAGTAGAGTAGATGAAAGGGAACGCTACTACAATGAGCAGTTCTTC
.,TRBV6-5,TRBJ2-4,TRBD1,CASSPKGAGLIF,TGTGCCAGCAGTCCTAAGGGGGCAGGGTTGATATTC
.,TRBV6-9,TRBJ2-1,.,CASSSSTSSSYNEQFF,.
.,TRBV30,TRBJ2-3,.,CAWSQDTQYF,TGTGCCTGGAGTCAAGATACGCAGTATTTT
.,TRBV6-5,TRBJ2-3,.,CASSALGHSTDTQYF,TGTGCCAGCAGTGCCCTGGGGCACAGCACAGATACGCAGTATTTT
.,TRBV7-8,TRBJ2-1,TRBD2,CASSLSRAGVFYNEQFF,TGTGCCAGCAGCTTATCTAGGGCGGGGGTCTTCTACAATGAGCAGTTCTTC
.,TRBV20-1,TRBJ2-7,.,CSASAGREQYF,TGCAGTGCCTCGGCAGGGCGCGAGCAGTACTTC
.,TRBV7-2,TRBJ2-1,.,CASSSRGLARYNEQFF,TGTGCCAGCAGCTCACGGGGGCTAGCGAGATACAATGAGCAGTTCTTC
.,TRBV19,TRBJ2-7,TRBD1,CASSPGQGAGEQYF,TGTGCCAGTAGTCCGGGACAGGGGGCGGGGGAGCAGTACTTC
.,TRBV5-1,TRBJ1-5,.,CASSLNSDNQPQHF,TGCGCCAGCAGTCTGAACAGCGACAATCAGCCCCAGCATTTT
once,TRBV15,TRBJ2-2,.,CATSTESGWTGELFF,TGTGCCACCAGCACCGAGTCGGGGTGGACCGGGGAGCTGTTTTTT
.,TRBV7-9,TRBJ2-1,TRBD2,CASSSTSGGPLYNEQFF,TGTGCCAGCAGCTCGACTAGCGGGGGGCCCCTTTACAATGAGCAGTTCTTC
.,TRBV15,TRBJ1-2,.,CATSLNQGTSGKDYGYTF,TGTGCCACCAGCCTGAACCAGGGAACGAGCGGCAAGGACTATGGCTACACCTTC
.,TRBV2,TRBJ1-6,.,CASMGDGVGNSPLHF,TGTGCCAGCATGGGCGACGGGGTGGGGAATTCACCCCTCCACTTT
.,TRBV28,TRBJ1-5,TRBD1,CASLDRGRSGNQPQHF,TGTGCCAGCTTGGACAGGGGGAGATCCGGCAATCAGCCCCAGCATTTT
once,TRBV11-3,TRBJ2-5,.,CASSLGQGGDQETQYF,TGTGCCAGCAGCTTAGGGCAGGGGGGTGATCAAGAGACCCAGTACTTC
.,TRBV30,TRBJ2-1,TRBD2,CAWRPRGGTYNEQFF,TGTGCCTGGAGACCACGGGGGGGGACCTACAATGAGCAGTTCTTC
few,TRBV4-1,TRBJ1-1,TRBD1,CASSQLTGQAPEAFF,TGCGCCAGCAGCCAACTTACAGGACAGGCCCCTGAAGCTTTCTTT
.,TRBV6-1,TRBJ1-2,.,CASSERALYGYTF,TGTGCCAGCAGTGAAAGGGCACTGTATGGCTACACCTTC
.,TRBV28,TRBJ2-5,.,CASSLYPGRETQYF,TGTGCCAGCAGTTTGTATCCGGGGCGGGAGACCCAGTACTTC
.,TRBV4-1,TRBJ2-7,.,CASSQDRWLSYEQYF,TGCGCCAGCAGCCAAGATCGCTGGTTATCCTACGAGCAGTACTTC
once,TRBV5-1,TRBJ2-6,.,CASSLVGGQNSGANVLTF,TGCGCCAGCAGCTTGGTGGGGGGACAGAACTCTGGGGCCAACGTCCTGACTTTC
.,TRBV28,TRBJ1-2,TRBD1,CASSRQGEGYTF,TGTGCCAGCAGTCGACAGGGAGAGGGCTACACCTTC
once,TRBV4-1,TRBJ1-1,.,CASSQVVNTEAFF,TGCGCCAGCAGCCAAGTGGTCAACACTGAAGCTTTCTTT
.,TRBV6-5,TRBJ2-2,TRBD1,CASSYGTGGLTGELFF,TGTGCCAGCAGTTACGGGACAGGGGGCCTCACCGGGGAGCTGTTTTTT